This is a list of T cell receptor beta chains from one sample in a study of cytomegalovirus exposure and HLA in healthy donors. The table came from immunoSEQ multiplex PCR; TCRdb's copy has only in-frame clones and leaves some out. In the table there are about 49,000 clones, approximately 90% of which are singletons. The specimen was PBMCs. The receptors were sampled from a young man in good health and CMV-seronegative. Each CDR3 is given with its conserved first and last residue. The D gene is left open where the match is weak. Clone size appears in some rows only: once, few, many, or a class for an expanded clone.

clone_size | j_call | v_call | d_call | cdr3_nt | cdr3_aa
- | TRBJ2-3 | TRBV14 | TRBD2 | TGTGCCAGCAGCCAATGGCGGGAGGTAGATACGCAGTATTTT | CASSQWREVDTQYF
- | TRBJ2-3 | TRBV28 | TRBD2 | TGTGCCAGCAGTAAGAGCGGGAGAAGCACAGATACGCAGTATTTT | CASSKSGRSTDTQYF
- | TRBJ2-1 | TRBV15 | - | TGTGCCACCAGCAGAGATCGGTCATACGGTCGGACAAGGGATGAGCAGTTCTTC | CATSRDRSYGRTRDEQFF
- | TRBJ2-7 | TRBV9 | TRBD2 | TGTGCCAGCAGCGTAGACGCGGGAGCTTTCTACGAGCAGTACTTC | CASSVDAGAFYEQYF
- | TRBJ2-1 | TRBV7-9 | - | TGTGCCAGCAGCTTCCCCGGGAGAGGGGATGAGCAGTTCTTC | CASSFPGRGDEQFF
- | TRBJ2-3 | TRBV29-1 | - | TGCAGCGCTGCGAACAGGGAAGGAGCAGATACGCAGTATTTT | CSAANREGADTQYF
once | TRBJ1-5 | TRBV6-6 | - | TGTGCCAGCAGTGCAGGGAATCAGCCCCAGCATTTT | CASSAGNQPQHF
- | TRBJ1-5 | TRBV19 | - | TGTGCCAGTAGTCCGGGACTTGGAGGTAGAAGCAATCAGCCCCAGCATTTT | CASSPGLGGRSNQPQHF
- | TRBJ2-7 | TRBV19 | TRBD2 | TGTGCCAGTAGTATACCGGGAGCGGGGGTGCGGTACTTC | CASSIPGAGVRYF
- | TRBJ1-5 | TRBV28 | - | TGTGCCAGCAGTTTACCGGGATTTAGCAATCAGCCCCAGCATTTT | CASSLPGFSNQPQHF
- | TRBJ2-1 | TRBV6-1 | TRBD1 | TGTGCCAGCAGTGAAAAACCGGCAGGGGGCCACTACAATGAGCAGTTCTTC | CASSEKPAGGHYNEQFF
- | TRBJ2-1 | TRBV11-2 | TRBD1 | TGTGCCAGCAGCTTAGTGTTGTTGAGGACAGGGGGCATAGATGAGCAGTTCTTC | CASSLVLLRTGGIDEQFF
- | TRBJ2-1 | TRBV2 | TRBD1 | TGTGCCAGCAGTGACCGAAGGACAGGAAATATCTTC | CASSDRRTGNIF
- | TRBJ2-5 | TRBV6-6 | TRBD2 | TGTGCCAGCCAACGGGAGCGGGAGGACTTCCCGGAGACCCAGTACTTC | CASQREREDFPETQYF
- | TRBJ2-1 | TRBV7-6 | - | TGTGCCAGCAGCTTAGGGGGCCTCTACAATGAGCAGTTCTTC | CASSLGGLYNEQFF
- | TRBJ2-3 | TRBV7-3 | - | TGTGCCAGCAGCTTAGGACATCCTGGGGATACGCAGTATTTT | CASSLGHPGDTQYF
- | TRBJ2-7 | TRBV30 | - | TGTGCCTGGATCCCACCCGGGATCTCGGCCTACGAGCAGTACTTC | CAWIPPGISAYEQYF
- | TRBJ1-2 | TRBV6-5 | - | TGTGCCAGCAGTCGACAGGTTGAATACTATGGCTACACCTTC | CASSRQVEYYGYTF
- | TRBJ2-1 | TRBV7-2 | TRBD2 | TGTGCCAGCAGCTTGGGACTAGCGGATTACAATGAGCAGTTCTTC | CASSLGLADYNEQFF
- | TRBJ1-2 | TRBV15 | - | TGTGCCACCAGCAGGACCCGGGAAACCTATGGCTACACCTTC | CATSRTRETYGYTF
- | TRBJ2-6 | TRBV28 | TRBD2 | TGTGCCAGCAGTACAGACCCTACTAGCGGGAGGTCAAAGCCCGGGGCCAACGTCCTGACTTTC | CASSTDPTSGRSKPGANVLTF
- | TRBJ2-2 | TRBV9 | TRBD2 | TGTGCCAGCAGCGCGCGACTAGCGGGAGGACTCGGGGAGCTGTTTTTT | CASSARLAGGLGELFF
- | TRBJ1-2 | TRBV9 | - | TGTGCCAGCAGCGGAGGACTTGTTAACTATGGCTACACCTTC | CASSGGLVNYGYTF
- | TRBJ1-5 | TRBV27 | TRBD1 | TGTGCCAGCAGTACCCGGGACAGCGGGGGGCAGCCCCAGCATTTT | CASSTRDSGGQPQHF
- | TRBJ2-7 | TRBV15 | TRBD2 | TGTGCCACCAGCAGAGATCTTACTAGCGGGAGACCCTACGAGCAGTACTTC | CATSRDLTSGRPYEQYF
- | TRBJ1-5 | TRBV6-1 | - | TGTGCCAGCAGTGAGGAGAGGGTTTGGCATCAGCCCCAGCATTTT | CASSEERVWHQPQHF
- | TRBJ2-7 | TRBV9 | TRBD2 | TGTGCCAGCAGCGCGAGACCGGGACTAGCGGTAATGGCCTACCCCTACGAGCAGTACTTC | CASSARPGLAVMAYPYEQYF
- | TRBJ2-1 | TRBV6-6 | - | TGTGCCAGCAGCCTAGGTCGAGCGGCCAATGAGCAGTTCTTC | CASSLGRAANEQFF
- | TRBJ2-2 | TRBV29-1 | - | TGCAGCGTTGCTCCCCGGGGAGGCGCCGGGGAGCTGTTTTTT | CSVAPRGGAGELFF
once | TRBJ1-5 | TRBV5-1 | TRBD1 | TGCGCCAGCAGCCCTCACGCTTCCCCGACAGGGCGCAATCAGCCCCAGCATTTT | CASSPHASPTGRNQPQHF
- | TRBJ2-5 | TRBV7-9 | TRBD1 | TGTGCCAGCAGCTCGGGACAGGGGTTTCGAGAGACCCAGTACTTC | CASSSGQGFRETQYF
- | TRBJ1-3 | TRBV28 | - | TGTGCCAGCACCCACGACATGAGAGCCGGAAACACCATATATTTT | CASTHDMRAGNTIYF
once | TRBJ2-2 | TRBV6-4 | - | TGTGCCAGCAGCAGGGGGGAAACCGGGGAGCTGTTTTTT | CASSRGETGELFF
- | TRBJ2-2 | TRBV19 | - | TGTGCCAGTAGTAGGGACACCCGGGTCACCGGGGAGCTGTTTTTT | CASSRDTRVTGELFF
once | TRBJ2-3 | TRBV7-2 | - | TGTGCCAGCAGCTTAGACAGGGAAGGGGGCACAGATACGCAGTATTTT | CASSLDREGGTDTQYF
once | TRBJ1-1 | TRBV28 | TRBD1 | TGTGCCAGCCACGGACAGGCGAACACTGAAGCTTTCTTT | CASHGQANTEAFF
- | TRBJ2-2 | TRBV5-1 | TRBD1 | TGCGCCAGCAGCGATACAGGGGGTAACGGGGAGCTGTTTTTT | CASSDTGGNGELFF
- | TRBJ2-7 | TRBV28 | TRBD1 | TGTGCCAGCACTCGGATCCGGGACAGGGGTGACGAGCAGTACTTC | CASTRIRDRGDEQYF
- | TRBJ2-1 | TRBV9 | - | TGTGCCAGCAGCGTAGATGGCGGGGCGAGGGATGAGCAGTTCTTC | CASSVDGGARDEQFF
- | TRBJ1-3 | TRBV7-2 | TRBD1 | TGTGCCAGCAGCCGGGACAGCCATTCTGGAAACACCATATATTTT | CASSRDSHSGNTIYF
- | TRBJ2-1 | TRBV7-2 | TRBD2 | TGTGCCAGCAGCTTACAGTGGCGGGAGCTCAATGAGCAGTTCTTC | CASSLQWRELNEQFF